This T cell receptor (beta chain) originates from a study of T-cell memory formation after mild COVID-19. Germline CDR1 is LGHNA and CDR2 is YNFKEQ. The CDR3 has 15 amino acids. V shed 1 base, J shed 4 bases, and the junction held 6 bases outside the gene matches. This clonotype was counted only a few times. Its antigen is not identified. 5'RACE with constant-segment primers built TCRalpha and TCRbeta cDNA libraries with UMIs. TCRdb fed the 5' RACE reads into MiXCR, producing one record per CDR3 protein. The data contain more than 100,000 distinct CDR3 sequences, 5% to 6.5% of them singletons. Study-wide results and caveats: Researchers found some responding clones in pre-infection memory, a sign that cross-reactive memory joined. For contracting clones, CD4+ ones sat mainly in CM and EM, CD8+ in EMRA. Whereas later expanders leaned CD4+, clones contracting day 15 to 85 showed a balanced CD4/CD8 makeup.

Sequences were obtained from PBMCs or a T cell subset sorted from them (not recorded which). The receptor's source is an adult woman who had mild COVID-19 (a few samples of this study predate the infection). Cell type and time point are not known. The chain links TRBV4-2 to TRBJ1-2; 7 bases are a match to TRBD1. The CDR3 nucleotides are TGTGCCAGCAGCCAAGTTTCGGGACAGTCCTATGGCTACACCTTC. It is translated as CASSQVSGQSYGYTF.